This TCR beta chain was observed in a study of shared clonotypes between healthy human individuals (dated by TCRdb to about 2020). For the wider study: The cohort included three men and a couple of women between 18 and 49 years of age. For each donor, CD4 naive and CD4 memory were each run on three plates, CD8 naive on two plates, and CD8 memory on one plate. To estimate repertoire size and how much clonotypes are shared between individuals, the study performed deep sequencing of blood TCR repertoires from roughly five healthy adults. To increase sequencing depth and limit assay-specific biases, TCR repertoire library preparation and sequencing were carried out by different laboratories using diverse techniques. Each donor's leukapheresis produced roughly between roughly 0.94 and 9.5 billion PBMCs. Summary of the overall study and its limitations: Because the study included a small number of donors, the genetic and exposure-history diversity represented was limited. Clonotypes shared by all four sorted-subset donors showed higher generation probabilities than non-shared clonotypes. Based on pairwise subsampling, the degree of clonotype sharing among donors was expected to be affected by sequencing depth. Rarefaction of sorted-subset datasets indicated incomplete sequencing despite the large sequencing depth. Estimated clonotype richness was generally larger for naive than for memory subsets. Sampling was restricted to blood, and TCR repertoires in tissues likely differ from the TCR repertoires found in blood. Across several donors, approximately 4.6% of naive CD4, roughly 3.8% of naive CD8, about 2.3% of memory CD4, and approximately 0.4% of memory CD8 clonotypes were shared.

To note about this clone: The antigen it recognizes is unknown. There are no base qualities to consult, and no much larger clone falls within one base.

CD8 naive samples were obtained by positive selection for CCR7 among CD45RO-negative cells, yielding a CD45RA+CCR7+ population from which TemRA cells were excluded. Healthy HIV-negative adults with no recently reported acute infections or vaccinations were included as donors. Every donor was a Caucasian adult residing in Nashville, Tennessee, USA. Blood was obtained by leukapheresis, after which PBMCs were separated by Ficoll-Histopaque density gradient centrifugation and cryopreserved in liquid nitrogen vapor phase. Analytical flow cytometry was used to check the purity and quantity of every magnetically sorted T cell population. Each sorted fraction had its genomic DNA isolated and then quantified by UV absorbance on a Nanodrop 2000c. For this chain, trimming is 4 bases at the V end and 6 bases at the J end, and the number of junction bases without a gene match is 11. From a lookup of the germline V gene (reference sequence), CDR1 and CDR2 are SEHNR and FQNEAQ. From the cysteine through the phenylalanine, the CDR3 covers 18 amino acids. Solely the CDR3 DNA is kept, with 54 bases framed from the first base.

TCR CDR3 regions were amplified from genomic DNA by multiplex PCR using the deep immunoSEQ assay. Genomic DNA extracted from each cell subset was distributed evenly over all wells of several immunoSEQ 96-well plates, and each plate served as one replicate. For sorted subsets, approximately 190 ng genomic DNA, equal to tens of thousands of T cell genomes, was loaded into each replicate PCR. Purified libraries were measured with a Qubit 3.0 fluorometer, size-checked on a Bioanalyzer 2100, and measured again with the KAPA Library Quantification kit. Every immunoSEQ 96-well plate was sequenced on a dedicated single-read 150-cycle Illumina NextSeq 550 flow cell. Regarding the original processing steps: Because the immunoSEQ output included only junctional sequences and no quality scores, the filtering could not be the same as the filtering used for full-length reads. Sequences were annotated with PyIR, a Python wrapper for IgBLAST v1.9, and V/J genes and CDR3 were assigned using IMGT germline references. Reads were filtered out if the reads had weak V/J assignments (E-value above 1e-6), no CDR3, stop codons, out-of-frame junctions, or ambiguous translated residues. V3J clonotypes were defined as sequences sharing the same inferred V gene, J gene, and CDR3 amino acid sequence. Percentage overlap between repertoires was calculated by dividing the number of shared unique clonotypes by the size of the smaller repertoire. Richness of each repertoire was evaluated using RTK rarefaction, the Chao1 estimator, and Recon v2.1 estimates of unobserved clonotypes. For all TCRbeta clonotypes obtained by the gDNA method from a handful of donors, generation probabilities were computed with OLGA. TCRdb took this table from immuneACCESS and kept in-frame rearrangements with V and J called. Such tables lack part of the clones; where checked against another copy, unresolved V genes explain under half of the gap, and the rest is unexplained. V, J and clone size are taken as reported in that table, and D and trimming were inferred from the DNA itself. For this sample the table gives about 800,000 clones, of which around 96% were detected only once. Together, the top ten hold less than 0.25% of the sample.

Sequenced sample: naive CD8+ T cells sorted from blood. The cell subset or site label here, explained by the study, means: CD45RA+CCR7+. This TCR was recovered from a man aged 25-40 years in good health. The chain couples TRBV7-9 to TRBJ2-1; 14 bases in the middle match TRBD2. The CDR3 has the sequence CASSYSGTSGRRVNEQFF. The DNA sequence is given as TGTGCCAGCAGCTATTCCGGGACTAGCGGGAGAAGGGTCAATGAGCAGTTCTTC.